This is a list of T cell receptor beta chains from one sample in a study of blood T cell repertoires in COVID-19. The method was immunoSEQ multiplex PCR; TCRdb's version includes in-frame clones alone and lacks a portion of them. The table records around 97,000 clones, around four fifths of them present only once. Sequencing was carried out using peripheral blood. All receptors come from a human donor in a cohort sampled during active COVID-19. CDR3s include the opening cysteine and the closing phenylalanine or tryptophan. The D gene is left open where the match is weak. Clone sizes are given selectively: once, few, many, or a class where the clone is expanded.

>NA|TRBV19|TRBD1|TRBJ2-7
CASSVPGTGAYEQYF
TGTGCCAGTAGTGTCCCCGGGACAGGGGCTTACGAGCAGTACTTC
>NA|TRBV2|TRBD1|TRBJ1-1
CASSKGQLMNTEAFF
TGTGCCAGCAGCAAGGGACAGTTAATGAACACTGAAGCTTTCTTT
>NA|TRBV29-1|TRBD1|TRBJ1-5
CSVGDSTRQPQHF
TGCAGCGTTGGGGACAGTACCCGTCAGCCCCAGCATTTT
>NA|TRBV27|NA|TRBJ2-7
CASSFHGPYEQYF
TGTGCCAGCAGTTTCCACGGTCCCTACGAGCAGTACTTC
>NA|TRBV23-1|TRBD2|TRBJ2-2
CASSQPLERGARNTGELFF
TGCGCCAGCAGTCAACCTTTGGAGCGGGGGGCCAGGAACACCGGGGAGCTGTTTTTT
>NA|TRBV6-5|NA|TRBJ2-1
CASSNPGTVEQFF
TGTGCCAGCAGTAACCCCGGGACTGTCGAGCAGTTCTTC
>NA|TRBV14|NA|TRBJ1-1
CASSPLLGANTEAFF
TGTGCCAGCAGTCCTCTTTTGGGGGCGAACACTGAAGCTTTCTTT
>few|TRBV20-1|TRBD1|TRBJ1-5
CSASPTGFSNQPQHF
TGCAGTGCTAGTCCGACAGGGTTTAGCAATCAGCCCCAGCATTTT
>few|TRBV18|NA|TRBJ2-5
CASSVRGTETQYF
TGTGCCAGCTCAGTAAGGGGCACGGAGACCCAGTACTTC
>NA|TRBV7-9|NA|TRBJ1-1
CASSRDTNTEAFF
TGTGCCAGCAGCAGGGACACGAACACTGAAGCTTTCTTT
>NA|TRBV5-4|NA|TRBJ2-4
CASSLASVPNIQYF
TGTGCCAGCAGCTTGGCTAGCGTCCCGAACATTCAGTACTTC
>once|TRBV19|NA|TRBJ1-1
CASSSTGWNTEAFF
TGTGCCAGTAGTTCAACAGGGTGGAACACTGAAGCTTTCTTT
>NA|TRBV4-1|NA|TRBJ1-2
CASSQENSYGYTF
TGCGCCAGCAGCCAAGAGAACAGTTATGGCTACACCTTC
>NA|TRBV5-1|NA|TRBJ1-4
CASSSGRTTREKLFF
TGCGCCAGCAGCTCGGGACGGACTACCAGGGAAAAACTGTTTTTT
>NA|TRBV9|NA|TRBJ1-2
CASSPGGANNYGYTF
TGTGCCAGCAGCCCGGGGGGGGCAAATAACTATGGCTACACCTTC
>NA|TRBV14|NA|TRBJ2-7
CASSQDNLEGEQYF
TGTGCCAGCAGCCAGGACAACTTGGAAGGCGAGCAGTACTTC
>NA|TRBV5-1|TRBD1|TRBJ2-1
CASRGTGVQFF
TGCGCCAGCCGAGGGACAGGGGTTCAGTTCTTC
>NA|TRBV11-2|NA|TRBJ2-3
CASSFLPVGTDTQYF
TGTGCCAGCAGCTTTTTACCGGTGGGCACAGATACGCAGTATTTT
>few|TRBV3-1/TRBV3-2|NA|TRBJ2-3
CASSQGTHASTDTQYF
TGTGCCAGCAGCCAAGGGACACACGCTAGCACAGATACGCAGTATTTT
>NA|TRBV9|TRBD2|TRBJ2-1
CASSAMGGEQFF
TGTGCCAGCAGCGCCATGGGGGGGGAGCAGTTCTTC
>NA|TRBV7-2|NA|TRBJ2-7
CASSLGGMGGGGFEQYF
TGTGCCAGCAGCTTAGGAGGTATGGGTGGAGGGGGCTTCGAGCAGTACTTC
>NA|TRBV5-1|NA|TRBJ2-3
CASSLGGVDTQYF
TGCGCCAGCAGCTTAGGCGGGGTCGATACGCAGTATTTT
>NA|TRBV5-5|TRBD1|TRBJ1-3
CASSRGQDGAGNTIYF
TGTGCCAGCAGCCGAGGACAGGACGGTGCTGGAAACACCATATATTTT
>NA|TRBV9|NA|TRBJ1-2
CASSGRQPNYGYTF
TGTGCCAGCAGCGGACGACAGCCGAACTATGGCTACACCTTC
>NA|TRBV15|NA|TRBJ2-3
CATSRAFTDTQYF
TGTGCCACCAGCAGGGCCTTCACAGATACGCAGTATTTT